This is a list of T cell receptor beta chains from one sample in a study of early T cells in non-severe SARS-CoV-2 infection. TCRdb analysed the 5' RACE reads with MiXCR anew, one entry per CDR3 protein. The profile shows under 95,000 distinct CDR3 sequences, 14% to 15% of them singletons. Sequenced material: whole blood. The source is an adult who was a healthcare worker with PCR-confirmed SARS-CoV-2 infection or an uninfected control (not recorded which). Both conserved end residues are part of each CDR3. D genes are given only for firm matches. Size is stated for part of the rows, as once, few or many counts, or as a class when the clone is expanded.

CDR3 DNA: TGCAGTGCCGTCACAGGGGTTAATCAGCCCCAGCATTTT
CDR3 protein: CSAVTGVNQPQHF
J gene: TRBJ1-5
clone size: -
D gene: TRBD1
V gene: TRBV20-1

CDR3 DNA: TGTGCCAGCAGTATGTCGGGATCTTTAGCCAAAAACATTCAGTACTTC
CDR3 protein: CASSMSGSLAKNIQYF
J gene: TRBJ2-4
clone size: -
D gene: -
V gene: TRBV12-3/TRBV12-4

CDR3 DNA: TGCAGTGCTAGAGTGGGCGGGCCCACAGATACGCAGTATTTT
CDR3 protein: CSARVGGPTDTQYF
J gene: TRBJ2-3
clone size: -
D gene: -
V gene: TRBV20-1

CDR3 DNA: TGCAGTGCTAGAGATAGGCAGGCATCCGGGGAGACCCAGTACTTC
CDR3 protein: CSARDRQASGETQYF
J gene: TRBJ2-5
clone size: -
D gene: -
V gene: TRBV20-1

CDR3 DNA: TGTGCCAGCAGTGAGGCGGGGGATAATTCACCCCTCCACTTT
CDR3 protein: CASSEAGDNSPLHF
J gene: TRBJ1-6
clone size: -
D gene: -
V gene: TRBV2

CDR3 DNA: TGTGCCAGCAGCCTTACAGGAACTGGGAACTACAATGAGCAGTTCTTC
CDR3 protein: CASSLTGTGNYNEQFF
J gene: TRBJ2-1
clone size: -
D gene: -
V gene: TRBV6-2/TRBV6-3

CDR3 DNA: TGTGCCAGCAGCCAAGAGCGCCCCTACGAGCAGTACTTC
CDR3 protein: CASSQERPYEQYF
J gene: TRBJ2-7
clone size: -
D gene: -
V gene: TRBV3-1

CDR3 DNA: TGCGCCAGCAGCCACAGGGAACCTGGGGCCAACGTCCTGACTTTC
CDR3 protein: CASSHREPGANVLTF
J gene: TRBJ2-6
clone size: many
D gene: -
V gene: TRBV5-1

CDR3 DNA: TGTGCCAGCAGCCCTGAAACGGAGCTAGCGGGAGGGAATTGGGAGACCCAGTACTTC
CDR3 protein: CASSPETELAGGNWETQYF
J gene: TRBJ2-5
clone size: few
D gene: TRBD2
V gene: TRBV3-1

CDR3 DNA: TGTGCCAGCAGCTTACAGGGCCCTTCCACCGGGGAGCTGTTTTTT
CDR3 protein: CASSLQGPSTGELFF
J gene: TRBJ2-2
clone size: many
D gene: -
V gene: TRBV7-7

CDR3 DNA: TGCAGCGTTGGCGGGACTAGCGGGAAAAGGTCGTCCGATAAAGAGACCCAGTACTTC
CDR3 protein: CSVGGTSGKRSSDKETQYF
J gene: TRBJ2-5
clone size: few
D gene: TRBD2
V gene: TRBV29-1

CDR3 DNA: TGTGCCACCAGCAGAGCGGGCAGCGGGAGGGAAAACAATGAGCAGTTCTTC
CDR3 protein: CATSRAGSGRENNEQFF
J gene: TRBJ2-1
clone size: -
D gene: TRBD2
V gene: TRBV15

CDR3 DNA: TGTGCCAGCAGTATCTCGACAGGGGATAATTCACCCCTCCACTTT
CDR3 protein: CASSISTGDNSPLHF
J gene: TRBJ1-6
clone size: -
D gene: TRBD1
V gene: TRBV6-1

CDR3 DNA: TGCAGTGCAGTAGCGGGAGGAAGTACCGGGGAGCTGTTTTTT
CDR3 protein: CSAVAGGSTGELFF
J gene: TRBJ2-2
clone size: few
D gene: TRBD2
V gene: TRBV20-1

CDR3 DNA: TGTGCCAGCAGTTGGGGGTCCCGGGCAGAAGCTTTCTTT
CDR3 protein: CASSWGSRAEAFF
J gene: TRBJ1-1
clone size: -
D gene: -
V gene: TRBV6-6

CDR3 DNA: TGTGCCAGCAGTGACGGGACGGCCCTTCGGACCCAGTACTTC
CDR3 protein: CASSDGTALRTQYF
J gene: TRBJ2-5
clone size: -
D gene: -
V gene: TRBV2

CDR3 DNA: TGTGCCAGCTCAGCGGGACAGGGGGCCACCTACGAGCAGTACTTC
CDR3 protein: CASSAGQGATYEQYF
J gene: TRBJ2-7
clone size: -
D gene: TRBD1
V gene: TRBV18

CDR3 DNA: TGTGCCAGCTCACCCACGGCGGGACAGGGAATTGGCTACACCTTC
CDR3 protein: CASSPTAGQGIGYTF
J gene: TRBJ1-2
clone size: -
D gene: TRBD1
V gene: TRBV18

CDR3 DNA: TGTGCCAGCAGTTTAGGGGGGAACACCGGGGAGCTGTTTTTT
CDR3 protein: CASSLGGNTGELFF
J gene: TRBJ2-2
clone size: -
D gene: -
V gene: TRBV12-3/TRBV12-4

CDR3 DNA: TGCAGTGCTAGAGAAAGACTAGCGGGTTGGAATGAGCAGTTCTTC
CDR3 protein: CSARERLAGWNEQFF
J gene: TRBJ2-1
clone size: few
D gene: TRBD2
V gene: TRBV20-1

CDR3 DNA: TGTGCCAGCTCACCACCGGGACAGTGGAGTGAAAAACTGTTTTTT
CDR3 protein: CASSPPGQWSEKLFF
J gene: TRBJ1-4
clone size: -
D gene: TRBD1
V gene: TRBV18

CDR3 DNA: TGTGCCAGCAGCCCCACCACAGATACGCAGTATTTT
CDR3 protein: CASSPTTDTQYF
J gene: TRBJ2-3
clone size: few
D gene: -
V gene: TRBV11-2

CDR3 DNA: TGCAGTGCTGCTGCCGGGACTAGACAAGAGACCCAGTACTTC
CDR3 protein: CSAAAGTRQETQYF
J gene: TRBJ2-5
clone size: -
D gene: TRBD2
V gene: TRBV20-1

CDR3 DNA: TGCAGTGCAAGGATAACCAACAATCAGCCCCAGCATTTT
CDR3 protein: CSARITNNQPQHF
J gene: TRBJ1-5
clone size: few
D gene: -
V gene: TRBV20-1

CDR3 DNA: TGTGCCAGCAGTACACGGACTAGCGGGAGGGTGGGCATTCAGTACTTC
CDR3 protein: CASSTRTSGRVGIQYF
J gene: TRBJ2-4
clone size: many
D gene: TRBD2
V gene: TRBV6-2/TRBV6-3